Here is one TCR beta chain with its context. Its antigen remains unidentified. It was genomic DNA that served as the template for profiling TCR beta VDJ and CDR3. A single record per CDR3 protein comes from TCRdb applying MiXCR to the reads. The data hold around 50,000 distinct CDR3 sequences, with around 72% observed a single time. The CDR3 consists of 15 residues. Germline V gene data show CDR1 as LNHDA and CDR2 as SQIVND (reference sequence). Trimming at V came to 5 bases and at J to 5 bases, leaving 8 bases not matched to a gene. The data stem from a study of CD8+CD57+ T cells in acquired aplastic anemia. At the level of the study: Sorted cells (CD4+ and CD8+) yielded DNA amounts that averaged about 3.1 ug. Researchers reported that healthy donors averaged about 11 million reads for CD4+ cells. Broader study findings: CD8+ Simpson's diversity showed no significant patient-control difference. There were twenty-nine CD8+ CDR3 sequences that occurred in both patients and controls.

The TCR sequence derives from a human donor in good health, serving as a control. Sequences were obtained from sorted CD4+, CD8+, or CD8+CD57+ T cells (not recorded which) from PBMCs. This chain uses TRBV19 with TRBJ2-5; 10 bases are shared with TRBD1. The CDR3 region is CASSFDRGLAETQYF. In nucleotides, the CDR3 is TGTGCCAGTAGTTTTGACAGGGGGCTGGCGGAGACCCAGTACTTC. Together with reference TRBV19 and TRBJ2-5, the CDR3 gives the full variable domain: DGGITQSPKYLFRKEGQNVTLSCEQNLNHDAMYWYRQDPGQGLRLIYYSQIVNDFQKGDIAEGYSVSREKKESFPLTVTSAQKNPTAFYLCASSFDRGLAETQYFGPGTRLLVL.